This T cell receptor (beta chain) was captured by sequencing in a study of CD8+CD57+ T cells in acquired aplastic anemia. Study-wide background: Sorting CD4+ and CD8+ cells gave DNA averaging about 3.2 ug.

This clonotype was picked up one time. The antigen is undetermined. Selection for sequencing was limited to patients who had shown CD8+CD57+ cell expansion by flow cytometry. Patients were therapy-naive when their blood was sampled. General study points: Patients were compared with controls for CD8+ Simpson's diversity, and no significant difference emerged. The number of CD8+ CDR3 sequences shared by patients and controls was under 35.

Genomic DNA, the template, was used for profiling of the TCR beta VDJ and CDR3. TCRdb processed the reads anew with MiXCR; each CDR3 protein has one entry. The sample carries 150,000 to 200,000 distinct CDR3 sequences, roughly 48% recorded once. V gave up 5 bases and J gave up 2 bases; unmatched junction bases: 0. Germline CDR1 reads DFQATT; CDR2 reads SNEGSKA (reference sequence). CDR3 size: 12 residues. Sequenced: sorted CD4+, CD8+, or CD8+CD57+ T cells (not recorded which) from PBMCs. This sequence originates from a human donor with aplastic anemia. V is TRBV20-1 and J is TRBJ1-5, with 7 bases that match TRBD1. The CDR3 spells CSAGTGNQPQHF. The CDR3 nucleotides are TGCAGTGCTGGGACAGGCAATCAGCCCCAGCATTTT.